The source of this TCR beta chain is a study of spatial heterogeneity in lung cancer. Study context: Detection consistently captured more beta-chain sequences than alpha-chain sequences.

Concerning this clonotype itself: Its antigen is unidentified.

Germline values: CDR1 SGHRS, CDR2 YFSETQ. The CDR3 extends over 15 amino acids. Losses at the gene ends were 0 bases for V and 6 bases for J; bases not matched to a gene: 3. Time point of the sample: sample taken at primary tumor resection. From tumor, nontumor lung or frozen PBMC, whole RNA was taken unsorted for sequencing. Samples came from 60 to 75 TRACERx patients with untreated early-stage lung cancer. Study outcomes and limitations: Among blood samples, ubiquitous expanded tumor TCRs appeared more at resection than at follow-up.

A unique molecular identifier was attached to every TCR cDNA molecule. TCRdb re-called the 5' RACE reads through MiXCR, storing one row per CDR3 protein. The table has under 100,000 distinct CDR3 sequences, around 10% seen once. This sequence joins TRBV5-1 and TRBJ2-2; 9 bases line up with TRBD2. The material was PBMCs, obtained at surgery. The sequence was obtained from a male donor with early-stage non-small cell lung cancer. In DNA, the CDR3 is TGCGCCAGCAGCTTGGAAGGGACTAGCTCCGGGGAGCTGTTTTTT. Translated: CASSLEGTSSGELFF.